These 8 T cell receptor beta chains share one sample of origin, sequenced in a study of cytomegalovirus exposure and HLA in healthy donors (dated by TCRdb to the late 2010s). The library relied on the immunoSEQ multiplex PCR assay. The table was pulled from immuneACCESS by TCRdb, which kept in-frame rearrangements only. Such tables lose some clones; where checked, under half of the loss comes from unresolved V genes, and the rest has no known cause. This sample lists roughly 120,000 clones; more than 75% were detected once. Nearly 5% of the sample comes from the top ten. Source material: PBMCs. The receptor source for this set is a man younger than 35 in good health and CMV-seronegative.

The CDR3 is CASSLRSSTDTQYF. DNA of the CDR3: TGTGCCAGCAGCCTAAGATCTAGCACAGATACGCAGTATTTT. The genes are TRBV6-5 and TRBJ2-3; D uncertain. The CDR3 extends over 14 amino acids. Germline CDR1 reads MNHEY; CDR2 reads SVGAGI. The V and J ends lost 6 bases and 0 bases respectively, with 10 bases between them.

The CDR3 reads CASSQTRRGYTF. For the CDR3, the DNA is TGTGCCAGCAGCCAAACAAGGAGGGGCTACACCTTC. This chain links TRBV14 with TRBJ1-2; D call uncertain. In germline, CDR1 is SGHDN, CDR2 FVKESK. The CDR3 runs 12 residues. The V gene lost 2 bases and the J gene lost 8 bases, with 9 bases spanning the gap.

The chain carries TRBV5-1 and TRBJ2-1, with a weak D call TRBD1 (6 bases). This CDR3 has 15 amino acids. The germline V and J ends were trimmed by 1 base and 5 bases, with 13 bases remaining between them. Germline assignment: CDR1 SGHRS and CDR2 YFSETQ. The CDR3 is CASSLRQGMNNEQFF. DNA for the CDR3: TGCGCCAGCAGCTTGCGGCAGGGGATGAACAATGAGCAGTTCTTC.

This chain uses TRBV6-1 with TRBJ2-1; tentative D call: TRBD1 (8 bases). CDR3 size: 14 residues. V was cut by 5 bases and J by 9 bases, with 17 bases left in between. Germline V CDR1 and CDR2: MNHNS, SASEGT. The CDR3 protein is CASSLMTGEGEQFF. In DNA form, the CDR3 reads TGTGCCAGCAGTCTTATGACAGGGGAGGGTGAGCAGTTCTTC.

V gene TRBV5-8 combines with J gene TRBJ2-5; 8 positions agree with TRBD1. Germline values: CDR1 SGHTS, CDR2 YDEGEE. The CDR3 is made up of 16 amino acids. V gave up 4 bases and J gave up 2 bases; unmatched junction bases: 10. CDR3: CASSPGQGSRQETQYF. In nucleotides, the CDR3 is TGTGCCAGCAGCCCAGGACAGGGATCCCGGCAAGAGACCCAGTACTTC. Together with reference TRBV5-8 and TRBJ2-5, the CDR3 gives the full variable domain: EAGVTQSPTHLIKTRGQQATLRCSPISGHTSVYWYQQALGLGLQFLLWYDEGEERNRGNFPPRFSGRQFPNYSSELNVNALELEDSALYLCASSPGQGSRQETQYFGPGTRLLVL.

The chain uses TRBV11-2 and TRBJ1-2; 8 nucleotides line up with TRBD1. Trimming at V came to 6 bases and at J to 8 bases, leaving 8 bases not matched to a gene. The CDR3 contains 13 residues. Germline CDR1 reads SGHAT; CDR2 reads FQNNGV. CDR3 nucleotides: TGTGCCAGCAGACAAGGACAGGGTGGAGGCTACACCTTC. This codes for CASRQGQGGGYTF.

To note about this clone: The identical CDR3 is also encoded by other nucleotide sequences in the sample. The rearrangement joins TRBV7-9 to TRBJ1-5; D not resolved. This CDR3 has 13 residues. V was pared by 5 bases and J by 6 bases, with 11 bases between. CDR1 SEHNR and CDR2 FQNEAQ come from the germline V gene (reference sequence). The chain's CDR3 is CASSPPSGQPQHF. As DNA, the CDR3 is TGTGCCAGCAGCCCCCCATCGGGTCAGCCCCAGCATTTT.

V gene TRBV19 combines with J gene TRBJ1-2; 7 bases match TRBD1. This CDR3 has 15 amino acids. Germline V gives CDR1 LNHDA, CDR2 SQIVND (reference sequence). The V segment lost 5 bases and the J segment 4 bases; nucleotides outside the gene matches: 10. CDR3 amino acids: CASSEPGTAIYGYTF. CDR3 in DNA: TGTGCCAGTAGTGAACCCGGGACAGCAATCTATGGCTACACCTTC.